These T cell receptor beta chains were read from a single sample in a study of blood T cell repertoires in COVID-19. Data came from immunoSEQ multiplex PCR; TCRdb stores just in-frame clones and leaves some out. The data contain 44,000 or so clones, 69% of them seen just once; the ten biggest clones take up under 6.5%. What was sequenced was peripheral blood. The receptors stem from an elderly man with acute or convalescent COVID-19. CDR3s include the opening cysteine and the closing phenylalanine or tryptophan. A D gene is named only where the DNA matches it firmly. Clone size is shown for a subset of rows, as once, few, many or a class of expanded clone.

v_call: TRBV9
d_call: -
j_call: TRBJ1-2
clone_size: -
cdr3_nt: TGTGCCAGCAGCGTAGGCGGGGAAACGGGCTACACCTTC
cdr3_aa: CASSVGGETGYTF

v_call: TRBV12-3/TRBV12-4
d_call: -
j_call: TRBJ2-7
clone_size: -
cdr3_nt: TGTGCCAGCAGTTTAATGCGCTACGAGCAGTACTTC
cdr3_aa: CASSLMRYEQYF

v_call: TRBV6-2/TRBV6-3
d_call: -
j_call: TRBJ1-5
clone_size: -
cdr3_nt: TGTGCCAGCAGCCCCTGGGGCGATCAGCCCCAGCATTTT
cdr3_aa: CASSPWGDQPQHF

v_call: TRBV12-3/TRBV12-4
d_call: -
j_call: TRBJ1-1
clone_size: -
cdr3_nt: TGTGCCACCACAGGGCAGTGGAACACTGAAGCTTTCTTT
cdr3_aa: CATTGQWNTEAFF

v_call: TRBV5-1
d_call: -
j_call: TRBJ1-1
clone_size: -
cdr3_nt: TGCGCCAGCAGCATAGGACAGAACACTGAAGCTTTCTTT
cdr3_aa: CASSIGQNTEAFF

v_call: TRBV10-3
d_call: -
j_call: TRBJ1-1
clone_size: -
cdr3_nt: TGTGCCATCAAGTCGGCAGACTCGAACACTGAAGCTTTCTTT
cdr3_aa: CAIKSADSNTEAFF

v_call: TRBV11-2
d_call: TRBD1
j_call: TRBJ2-5
clone_size: -
cdr3_nt: TGTGCCAGCAGCTTAGGGACAGGGGTGAGGTCGGAGACCCAGTACTTC
cdr3_aa: CASSLGTGVRSETQYF

v_call: TRBV18
d_call: -
j_call: TRBJ1-5
clone_size: -
cdr3_nt: TGTGCCAGCTCACCACTCCCCAATAATCAGCCCCAGCATTTT
cdr3_aa: CASSPLPNNQPQHF

v_call: TRBV10-2
d_call: -
j_call: TRBJ1-1
clone_size: few
cdr3_nt: TGCGCCAGCAGTGACCCGAGGCGGGAGAACACTGAAGCTTTCTTT
cdr3_aa: CASSDPRRENTEAFF

v_call: TRBV7-8
d_call: TRBD2
j_call: TRBJ2-1
clone_size: many
cdr3_nt: TGTGCCAGCAGCTTTGCGGGGGTCTACAATGAGCAGTTCTTC
cdr3_aa: CASSFAGVYNEQFF

v_call: TRBV9
d_call: -
j_call: TRBJ1-2
clone_size: -
cdr3_nt: TGTGCCAGCAGCGTAGCAGCGAGCTATGGCTACACCTTC
cdr3_aa: CASSVAASYGYTF

v_call: TRBV5-4
d_call: TRBD1
j_call: TRBJ2-3
clone_size: -
cdr3_nt: TGTGCCAGCAGCTTGGGGACAGGGCACCCAGATACGCAGTATTTT
cdr3_aa: CASSLGTGHPDTQYF

v_call: TRBV9
d_call: -
j_call: TRBJ1-1
clone_size: -
cdr3_nt: TGTGCCAGCAGCTGGGGCGGGGGATTCGAAACTGAAGCTTTCTTT
cdr3_aa: CASSWGGGFETEAFF

v_call: TRBV18
d_call: TRBD2
j_call: TRBJ2-7
clone_size: few
cdr3_nt: TGTGCCAGCTCAACTTTAGCGGGGCGGGAGCAGTACTTC
cdr3_aa: CASSTLAGREQYF

v_call: TRBV19
d_call: TRBD2
j_call: TRBJ2-1
clone_size: -
cdr3_nt: TGTGCCAGTACTCCCCCTTTTAGCGGGAGGGCTTACAATGAGCAGTTCTTC
cdr3_aa: CASTPPFSGRAYNEQFF

v_call: TRBV25-1
d_call: TRBD1
j_call: TRBJ2-7
clone_size: few
cdr3_nt: TGTGCCAGCAGCGCCGGGACAGGGTTTTTCTACGAGCAGTACTTC
cdr3_aa: CASSAGTGFFYEQYF

v_call: TRBV4-3
d_call: -
j_call: TRBJ1-1
clone_size: -
cdr3_nt: TGCGCCAGCAGCCAAGATGGTATTGGAGGCACTGAAGCTTTCTTT
cdr3_aa: CASSQDGIGGTEAFF

v_call: TRBV7-2
d_call: TRBD2
j_call: TRBJ2-1
clone_size: few
cdr3_nt: TGTGCCAGCAGCGAGCCGGGACTAGCGGATTACAATGAGCAGTTCTTC
cdr3_aa: CASSEPGLADYNEQFF

v_call: TRBV11-2
d_call: -
j_call: TRBJ2-3
clone_size: -
cdr3_nt: TGTGCCAGCAGTATGACACTCAGCACAGATACGCAGTATTTT
cdr3_aa: CASSMTLSTDTQYF

v_call: TRBV7-9
d_call: -
j_call: TRBJ1-1
clone_size: -
cdr3_nt: TGTGCCAGCAGCCCCCGGGAGACTGAAGCTTTCTTT
cdr3_aa: CASSPRETEAFF

v_call: TRBV19
d_call: TRBD1
j_call: TRBJ1-5
clone_size: -
cdr3_nt: TGTGCCAGTAGTACGGGGACAGGCTTTTATAGCAATCAGCCCCAGCATTTT
cdr3_aa: CASSTGTGFYSNQPQHF